The 15 T cell receptor beta chains reported below all come from one sample, sequenced in a study of blood T cells in healthy people across ages. Combining a sample-barcoded 5' primer with a J-beta primer mix, a second PCR ran for about 6 to 12 cycles. TCRdb reanalysed the 5' RACE reads using MiXCR and keeps one entry per CDR3 protein. The sample lists about 1.4 million distinct CDR3 sequences, 45% to 70% occurring once. Sequencing used blood. These receptors were collected from a man in his late teens or twenties in good health.

This clonotype has just a few counts. V is TRBV10-3 and J is TRBJ2-3; TRBD1 aligns across 8 bases. Germline V CDR1 and CDR2: ENHRY, SYGVKD. After removal of 6 bases from V and 6 bases from J, the junction contained 2 bases not matched to a gene. This CDR3 comprises 12 residues. The CDR3 DNA reads TGTGCCATCAGGGGACAGGCCGATACGCAGTATTTT. The encoded protein is CAIRGQADTQYF.

J is TRBJ1-5 and V is TRBV3-1; no clear D gene. CDR1 is LGHDT, CDR2 YNNKEL, per germline (reference sequence). The germline V and J ends were trimmed by 6 bases and 4 bases, with 7 bases remaining between them. The CDR3 totals 12 residues. The CDR3 nucleotides read TGTGCCAGCAGTCACCAGAATCAGCCCCAGCATTTT. This sequence encodes CASSHQNQPQHF.

This sequence joins TRBV7-2 and TRBJ2-7, with 10 bases lining up with TRBD2. Germline CDR1 reads SGHTA; CDR2 reads FQGNSA. The CDR3 covers 14 residues. With 5 bases clipped from V and 2 bases from J, the junction kept 3 bases outside the gene matches. CDR3 sequence reads: CASSNSGGTYEQYF. The CDR3 region has the DNA TGTGCCAGCAGCAATAGCGGGGGGACCTACGAGCAGTACTTC.

The CDR3 sequence is CATSSSRVGDTEAFF. The CDR3 coding sequence is TGTGCCACCAGCAGCAGCAGGGTCGGGGACACTGAAGCTTTCTTT. The V call is TRBV15, the J call TRBJ1-1, with D maybe TRBD1 (5 bases). The germline CDR1 and CDR2 sequences are LNHNV and YYDKDF (reference sequence). This CDR3 region has 15 residues. The V end was cut by 3 bases, the J end by 3 bases, with 14 bases between.

This sequence joins TRBV7-6 and TRBJ2-3, with 10 bases that match TRBD1. The length of the CDR3 is 16 residues. V trimming: 1 base; J trimming: 2 bases; junction bases outside the gene matches: 3. CDR1 and CDR2 (germline): SGHVS, FNYEAQ. The CDR3 nucleotides read TGTGCCAGCAGCTTAGGAGGGACAGGGGTCACAGATACGCAGTATTTT. As protein: CASSLGGTGVTDTQYF.

CDR3 region: CASRPDRAQETQYF. For the CDR3, the DNA is TGTGCCAGCAGACCAGACAGGGCCCAAGAGACCCAGTACTTC. The chain is built from TRBV25-1 and TRBJ2-5, with TRBD1 matching 7 bases. The CDR3 sequence is 14 residues long. V was clipped by 6 bases and J by 1 base; unmatched bases: 5. Germline V gene lookup returns CDR1 MGHDK and CDR2 SYGVNS.

The V and J genes are TRBV29-1 and TRBJ1-1; D gene uncertain. This CDR3 is built from 13 residues. V gave up 4 bases and J gave up 0 bases, with 9 bases separating them. The V gene's germline CDR1 is SQVTM and CDR2 ANQGSEA. For the CDR3, the DNA is TGCAGCGTTGCACCAAGGATGAACACTGAAGCTTTCTTT. Protein product: CSVAPRMNTEAFF. Together with reference TRBV29-1 and TRBJ1-1, the CDR3 gives the full variable domain: SAVISQKPSRDICQRGTSLTIQCQVDSQVTMMFWYRQQPGQSLTLIATANQGSEATYESGFVIDKFPISRPNLTFSTLTVSNMSPEDSSIYLCSVAPRMNTEAFFGQGTRLTVV.

This clonotype was recorded a few times. V usage is TRBV7-2 and J usage is TRBJ2-2; possible D gene TRBD2, 5 bases. Per germline, CDR1 SGHTA and CDR2 FQGNSA. V lost 5 bases to trimming and J lost 3 bases, with 13 bases between them. The CDR3 consists of 15 residues. The CDR3 reads CASSPDSGYTGELFF. Written as DNA, the CDR3 is TGTGCCAGCAGCCCGGACTCGGGGTACACCGGGGAGCTGTTTTTT.

This clonotype has only a few counts. V usage is TRBV12-3 or TRBV12-4 and J usage is TRBJ2-7, with 8 bases identical to TRBD1. The CDR3 length is 13 residues. J was trimmed by 0 bases and V by 7 bases; bases with no gene match: 2. The CDR3 coding sequence is TGTGCCAGCACGGGACAGGACTCCTACGAGCAGTACTTC. This sequence encodes CASTGQDSYEQYF.

V and J are TRBV28 and TRBJ1-1; tentative D call: TRBD1 (5 bases). Germline loops: CDR1 MDHEN, CDR2 SYDVKM. The CDR3 totals 12 residues. V lost 6 bases and J 8 bases, leaving 13 bases between the germline ends. The CDR3 coding sequence is TGTGCCAGCAGCCGGGACGTCGGGGAAGCTTTCTTT. Translated: CASSRDVGEAFF.

This clonotype was recorded a few times. V gene TRBV4-1 combines with J gene TRBJ2-7; maybe TRBD1 (6 bases). This CDR3 has 17 residues. Trimming took 5 bases from V and 1 from J, leaving 21 bases between them. Germline assignment: CDR1 MGHRA and CDR2 YSYEKL. The CDR3, as DNA: TGCGCCAGCAGCGCCATGGACAGTGGGGTGGGATCCTACGAGCAGTACTTC. It is translated as CASSAMDSGVGSYEQYF.

V usage is TRBV6-5 and J usage is TRBJ2-5; D could derive from TRBD1 or TRBD2 (5 bases each). The CDR3 sequence is 15 residues long. V was pared by 1 base and J by 11 bases, with 20 bases between. Germline CDR1 and CDR2: MNHEY and SVGAGI. The CDR3 DNA sequence: TGTGCCAGCAGTTACTTCTCAGGCCGGGGCTATGAGCAGTACTTC. Its protein is CASSYFSGRGYEQYF.

The V call is TRBV2, the J call TRBJ2-3, with no clear D. Germline V gene sequence: CDR1 SNHLY, CDR2 FYNNEI. This CDR3 contains 15 residues. Trimming shortened V by 9 bases and J by 4 bases, and 20 bases separated the two germline ends. CDR3 region: CASSPTAPEADTQYF. The CDR3 DNA follows: TGTGCCAGTAGTCCGACGGCCCCAGAAGCAGATACGCAGTATTTT.

The chain has TRBV27 and TRBJ2-4, with unresolved D. Trimming removed 3 bases from V and 13 bases from J, with 16 bases in between. Germline V CDR1 and CDR2: MNHEY, SMNVEV (reference sequence). The CDR3 totals 13 residues. The CDR3 DNA is TGTGCCAGCAGTTTCGGACCAACCGTAGAGCAGTACTTC. Residues: CASSFGPTVEQYF.

This clonotype appeared a few times. The rearrangement joins TRBV29-1 to TRBJ2-6, with 7 bases lining up with TRBD1. The CDR3 totals 13 residues. V lost 2 bases, J lost 10 bases, and 5 bases stayed unmatched. Germline assignment: CDR1 SQVTM and CDR2 ANQGSEA. CDR3 coding DNA: TGCAGCGTTGAAAAACAGGGGTCAAACGTCCTGACTTTC. Translating it yields CSVEKQGSNVLTF.